The 28 T cell receptor beta chains below were found in one sample sequenced in a study of spatial heterogeneity in lung cancer. TCRdb re-called the 5' RACE reads through MiXCR, storing one row per CDR3 protein. The sample lists approximately 52,000 distinct CDR3 sequences; less than 5.5% were seen once. Time point described: sample taken at primary tumor resection. The sample consisted of PBMCs, taken at surgery. Receptors were obtained from a male donor with early-stage non-small cell lung cancer.

This clonotype was seen repeatedly, ten times or more. V is TRBV20-1 and J is TRBJ2-7; D remains ambiguous. Germline CDR1 reads DFQATT; CDR2 reads SNEGSKA (reference sequence). V lost 3 bases and J lost 0, with 6 bases in between. There are 12 residues in the CDR3. CDR3 loop: CSASWTSYEQYF. The CDR3 DNA sequence: TGCAGTGCTAGTTGGACCTCCTACGAGCAGTACTTC.

This chain joins TRBV30 and TRBJ2-2; 9 bases line up with TRBD2. The V and J ends lost 6 bases and 0 bases, in that order; junction bases with no gene match: 8. Germline assignment: CDR1 GTSNPN and CDR2 SVGIG (reference sequence). CDR3 length: 16 residues. The CDR3 reads CACPTSGGPNTGELFF. The CDR3 region has the DNA TGTGCCTGCCCGACTAGCGGAGGACCGAACACCGGGGAGCTGTTTTTT.

In its sample, this clonotype was seen many times. This sequence joins TRBV5-6 and TRBJ2-3, with D hard to call. CDR3 length: 13 residues. Trimming left V 2 bases short and J 2 bases short, with 6 bases between. Germline V gene sequence: CDR1 SGHDT, CDR2 YYEEEE. DNA of the CDR3: TGTGCCAGCAGCTTCCCGAACACAGATACGCAGTATTTT. Its protein product is CASSFPNTDTQYF.

The CDR3 DNA is TGTGCCAGCAGTTCAATTCAAATCAGTGTTTTAGATACGCAGTATTTT. Amino acids: CASSSIQISVLDTQYF. The chain links TRBV7-8 to TRBJ2-3; no clear D gene. The germline V and J ends were trimmed by 6 bases and 5 bases, with 21 bases remaining between them. Germline V CDR1 and CDR2: SGHVS, FQNEAQ. The CDR3 consists of 16 residues.

This clonotype has ten or more counts. The CDR3 nucleotides read TGCGCCAGCAGCAAAAACATAGACAGGACGAACACTGAAGCTTTCTTT. It encodes CASSKNIDRTNTEAFF. This chain links TRBV5-1 with TRBJ1-1; D may be TRBD1 (6 bases). The CDR3 loop spans 16 amino acids. Germline CDR1 reads SGHRS; CDR2 reads YFSETQ. V lost 4 bases and J 1 base, leaving 17 bases between the germline ends. Full variable domain (rest looked up from reference TRBV5-1 and TRBJ1-1): KAGVTQTPRYLIKTRGQQVTLSCSPISGHRSVSWYQQTPGQGLQFLFEYFSETQRNKGNFPGRFSGRQFSNSRSEMNVSTLELGDSALYLCASSKNIDRTNTEAFFGQGTRLTVV.

This clonotype was seen many times. The J gene is TRBJ2-1, the V gene TRBV10-3, with TRBD1 matching over 9 bases. CDR1 ENHRY and CDR2 SYGVKD come from the germline V gene. Trimming removed 4 bases from V and 10 bases from J; junction bases left unmatched: 11. The CDR3 length is 15 residues. The CDR3 region has the DNA TGTGCCATCAGTGCCCCGGGACAGGGTTCCCGGGAGCAGTTCTTC. Its translation is CAISAPGQGSREQFF.

The sample holds many counts of this clonotype. CDR3 sequence: CSARRGTSGTYNEQFF. The CDR3 coding sequence is TGCAGTGCCCGCCGTGGGACTAGCGGGACCTACAATGAGCAGTTCTTC. The chain joins TRBV20-1 to TRBJ2-1; 13 bases are a match to TRBD2. The CDR3 runs to 16 residues. With 6 bases clipped from V and 2 bases from J, the junction kept 7 bases outside the gene matches. Germline CDR1 and CDR2: DFQATT and SNEGSKA (reference sequence).

The V and J genes are TRBV11-2 and TRBJ2-5; 7 nucleotides line up with TRBD1. There are 14 residues in the CDR3. Trimming removed 3 bases from V and 2 bases from J; junction bases left unmatched: 3. CDR1 SGHAT and CDR2 FQNNGV come from the germline V gene. The CDR3 loop reads CASSFGTVQETQYF. CDR3 in DNA: TGTGCCAGCAGCTTTGGGACAGTACAAGAGACCCAGTACTTC.

This clonotype has at least ten counts. This sequence joins TRBV3-1 and TRBJ2-1; 11 bases agree with TRBD2. From germline, CDR1 is LGHDT and CDR2 YNNKEL (reference sequence). J was trimmed by 3 bases and V by 4 bases; bases with no gene match: 5. The CDR3 covers 16 residues. In nucleotides, the CDR3 is TGTGCCAGCAGCCCCTGGACTAGCGGGCTCTACAATGAGCAGTTCTTC. This sequence encodes CASSPWTSGLYNEQFF.

This clonotype was detected ten times or more. The CDR3 protein is CSARRLAGKVTDTQYF. In DNA form, the CDR3 reads TGCAGTGCTAGACGACTAGCGGGCAAAGTCACAGATACGCAGTATTTT. The chain uses TRBV20-1 and TRBJ2-3, with 10 bases lining up with TRBD2. Germline-derived CDR1 and CDR2 are DFQATT and SNEGSKA (reference sequence). CDR3 length equals 16 residues. The V segment lost 2 bases and the J segment 2 bases; nucleotides outside the gene matches: 7.

This clonotype came up a few times. V and J are TRBV6-1 and TRBJ1-6; D may be TRBD1 (5 bases). V dropped 3 bases and J dropped 9 bases, with 18 bases sitting between them. CDR1 is MNHNS, CDR2 SASEGT, per germline. This CDR3 is built from 16 residues. The CDR3 DNA sequence: TGTGCCAGCAGTGATTGGGACCGAGATCGGGGTTCACCCCTCCACTTT. This sequence encodes CASSDWDRDRGSPLHF.

At least ten counts were recorded for this clonotype. The chain uses TRBV5-6 and TRBJ1-2; TRBD1 matches 10 bases. This CDR3 comprises 14 residues. Germline lookup yields CDR1 SGHDT and CDR2 YYEEEE. V lost 4 bases and J lost 5; bases outside the gene matches: 5. This CDR3 reads CASSADRGRYGYTF. The CDR3 coding sequence is TGTGCCAGCAGCGCGGACAGGGGGAGGTATGGCTACACCTTC.

This clonotype was recorded many times. This sequence joins TRBV5-1 and TRBJ1-1; possible D gene TRBD1, 5 bases. This CDR3 is 15 amino acids long. V was clipped by 4 bases and J by 5 bases, with 18 bases between them. Looked up from germline, CDR1 is SGHRS and CDR2 is YFSETQ. DNA of the CDR3: TGCGCCAGCAGCCGCGGAGAAGGGGTAAAGACTGAAGCTTTCTTT. Translated: CASSRGEGVKTEAFF.

The table lists this clonotype with a few counts. A clone one base away is much larger, so this may be a read error. J is TRBJ2-2 and V is TRBV2; 7 bases fit TRBD2. Losses at the gene ends were 9 bases for V and 3 bases for J; bases not matched to a gene: 7. The length of the CDR3 is 14 residues. Germline V gene lookup returns CDR1 SNHLY and CDR2 FYNNEI. The CDR3 sequence is CARLRAGYTGELFF. The CDR3 DNA is TGTGCCAGGCTAAGAGCGGGGTACACCGGGGAGCTGTTTTTT.

This clonotype was seen at least ten times. J is TRBJ2-1 and V is TRBV3-1; 12 positions agree with TRBD2. CDR1 LGHDT and CDR2 YNNKEL come from the germline V gene (reference sequence). The V and J ends lost 2 bases and 9 bases, in that order; junction bases with no gene match: 14. The CDR3 is made up of 18 amino acids. In DNA, the CDR3 is TGTGCCAGCAGCCAATGGGGCGTGACTAGCGGGAGCCCCCTTGAGCAGTTCTTC. Protein product: CASSQWGVTSGSPLEQFF.

This clonotype showed up many times. The chain combines TRBV9 with TRBJ2-7, with a weak D call TRBD1 (5 bases). The CDR3 has 14 amino acids. CDR1 is SGDLS and CDR2 is YYNGEE in the germline V gene. The V end lost 3 bases, the J end lost 0 bases, and 10 bases lay between the germline ends. CDR3 nucleotides: TGTGCCAGCAGCGCAGACAGTTTCTCCTACGAGCAGTACTTC. Its protein product is CASSADSFSYEQYF.

This clonotype was observed at least ten times. The J gene is TRBJ2-5, the V gene TRBV15; 7 nucleotides agree with TRBD2. The germline V gene encodes CDR1 LNHNV and CDR2 YYDKDF (reference sequence). The CDR3 covers 14 residues. V shed 4 bases and J 0 bases; nucleotides not matched to a gene: 2. The CDR3 nucleotides read TGTGCCACCAGCACCGCGGGGGACCAAGAGACCCAGTACTTC. The encoded protein is CATSTAGDQETQYF.

This clonotype was observed at least ten times. The chain combines TRBV4-2 with TRBJ1-1, with D hard to call. V lost 1 base and J lost 4, with 7 bases in between. Germline V gene data show CDR1 as LGHNA and CDR2 as YNFKEQ. This CDR3 is 13 amino acids long. DNA for the CDR3: TGTGCCAGCAGCCAAGGACCGGGCACTGAAGCTTTCTTT. It specifies CASSQGPGTEAFF.

This clonotype was observed a few times. This chain uses TRBV29-1 with TRBJ2-3; 7 nucleotides agree with TRBD2. The CDR3 totals 14 residues. V dropped 8 bases and J dropped 1; count of bases not matched to a gene: 9. Germline CDR1 and CDR2: SQVTM and ANQGSEA. CDR3 amino acids: CSTSGGRGTDTQYF. The DNA for the CDR3 is TGCAGCACAAGCGGCGGGAGAGGCACAGATACGCAGTATTTT.

This clonotype was detected ten times or more. V gene TRBV12-3 or TRBV12-4 combines with J gene TRBJ2-5, with D perhaps TRBD2 (5 bases). With 5 bases removed from V and 3 bases from J, the gap between germline ends came to 10 bases. The CDR3 is 13 residues long. The CDR3 DNA follows: TGTGCCAGCAGTCGGGGTGAAAAAGAGACCCAGTACTTC. Translation gives CASSRGEKETQYF.

This clonotype was found a few times. The V call is TRBV5-1, the J call TRBJ2-3; D remains unclear. Germline V gene lookup returns CDR1 SGHRS and CDR2 YFSETQ. V was shortened by 3 bases and J by 0 bases, with 11 bases between the two germline ends. The CDR3 totals 15 residues. CDR3: CASSYGDPSTDTQYF. DNA for the CDR3: TGCGCCAGCAGCTATGGCGACCCCAGCACAGATACGCAGTATTTT. The variable domain in full, with the rest retrieved from reference TRBV5-1 and TRBJ2-3, is KAGVTQTPRYLIKTRGQQVTLSCSPISGHRSVSWYQQTPGQGLQFLFEYFSETQRNKGNFPGRFSGRQFSNSRSEMNVSTLELGDSALYLCASSYGDPSTDTQYFGPGTRLTVL.

Ten or more counts support this clonotype. This chain links TRBV7-8 with TRBJ2-5; tentatively, D is TRBD1 (6 bases). Trimming cost V 1 base and J 0 bases, with 12 bases left between them. CDR1 and CDR2 from the germline V gene are SGHVS and FQNEAQ. This CDR3 has 16 amino acids. The CDR3 nucleotides read TGTGCCAGCAGCTTAGTAGGGGGAGCCTACCAAGAGACCCAGTACTTC. This codes for CASSLVGGAYQETQYF.

This clonotype was counted many times. The chain carries TRBV10-3 and TRBJ2-1; 8 bases are a match to TRBD1. V lost 3 bases and J lost 7; bases outside the gene matches: 8. CDR3 length equals 15 residues. Germline V gene data show CDR1 as ENHRY and CDR2 as SYGVKD. The CDR3 region has the DNA TGTGCCATCAGTGAAGGACAGGGAAAGAAAAATGAGCAGTTCTTC. Its translation is CAISEGQGKKNEQFF.

This clonotype was found once. A read error may be the cause here, since a much bigger clone is one base away. V and J are TRBV20-1 and TRBJ2-1; D remains ambiguous. The CDR3 totals 14 residues. The germline CDR1 and CDR2 sequences are DFQATT and SNEGSKA (reference sequence). The CDR3 DNA follows: TGCAGCGTCAGCTCCCCGGGCACCTACAATAAGCAGTTCTTC. The encoded protein is CSVSSPGTYNKQFF.

This clonotype appeared many times. The chain links TRBV7-2 to TRBJ2-7; a weak D match, TRBD2 (5 bases). Trimming shortened V by 5 bases and J by 2 bases, and 13 bases separated the two germline ends. This CDR3 region has 14 residues. Germline V gives CDR1 SGHTA, CDR2 FQGNSA. The CDR3 sequence is CASSPRTGTYEQYF. The CDR3 DNA sequence: TGTGCCAGCAGCCCTAGGACGGGGACCTACGAGCAGTACTTC.

This clonotype has at least ten counts. V gene TRBV5-1 combines with J gene TRBJ2-1; 8 nucleotides match TRBD2. V lost 4 bases and J lost 10; bases outside the gene matches: 16. Per the germline V gene, CDR1 is SGHRS and CDR2 is YFSETQ. The CDR3 extends over 16 amino acids. The CDR3 nucleotides read TGCGCCAGCAGCCCAAAAGCGGGAGATTTGACGAGGGAGCAGTTCTTC. Protein sequence: CASSPKAGDLTREQFF.

This clonotype has at least ten counts. The rearrangement links TRBV6-1 to TRBJ1-5; unclear D gene. Deletions cut 7 bases from V and 1 base from J, with 8 bases between. Germline-derived CDR1 and CDR2 are MNHNS and SASEGT. The CDR3 loop spans 13 amino acids. The CDR3 is CASIQSSNQPQHF. Here the CDR3 DNA reads TGTGCCAGCATACAGTCGAGCAATCAGCCCCAGCATTTT.

There are many counts of this clonotype. The V and J genes are TRBV6-2 or TRBV6-3 and TRBJ2-1; TRBD2 matches at 8 bases. Germline CDR1 and CDR2: MNHEY and SVGEGT. The CDR3 contains 15 residues. The trim removed 3 bases at V and 1 base at J, leaving 2 bases unmatched. In nucleotides, the CDR3 is TGTGCCAGCAGTTATAGCGGGATTTCCTACAATGAGCAGTTCTTC. Translation gives CASSYSGISYNEQFF.